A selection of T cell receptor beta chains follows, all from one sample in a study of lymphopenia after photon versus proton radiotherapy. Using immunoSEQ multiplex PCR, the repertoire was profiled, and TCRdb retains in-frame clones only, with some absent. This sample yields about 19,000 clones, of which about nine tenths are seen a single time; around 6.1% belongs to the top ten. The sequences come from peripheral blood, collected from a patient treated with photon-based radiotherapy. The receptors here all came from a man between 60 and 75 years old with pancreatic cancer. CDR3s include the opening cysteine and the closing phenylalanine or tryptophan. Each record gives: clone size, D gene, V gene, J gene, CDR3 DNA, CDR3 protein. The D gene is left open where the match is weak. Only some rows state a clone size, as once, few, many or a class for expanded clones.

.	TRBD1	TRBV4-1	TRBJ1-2	TGCGCCAGCAGCCACAGGACAGGGCTCAACTATGGCTACACCTTC	CASSHRTGLNYGYTF
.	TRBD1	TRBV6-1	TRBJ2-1	TGTGCCAGCAGTGTCATCAGACAGGGGGGCAATGAGCAGTTCTTC	CASSVIRQGGNEQFF
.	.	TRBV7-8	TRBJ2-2	TGTGCCAGCAGCTCGGGACCGAGGGGTCCCACCGGGGAGCTGTTTTTT	CASSSGPRGPTGELFF
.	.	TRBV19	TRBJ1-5	TGTGCCAGTAGTGGGGGGGGGAGAAGGAATCAGCCCCAGCATTTT	CASSGGGRRNQPQHF
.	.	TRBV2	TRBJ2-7	TGTGCCAGCAGCAATTGGGGAGGCCACGAGCAGTACTTC	CASSNWGGHEQYF
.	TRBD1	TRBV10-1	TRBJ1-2	TGCGCCAGCAGTGATCACCTGACAGGGATCACTGGCTACACCTTC	CASSDHLTGITGYTF
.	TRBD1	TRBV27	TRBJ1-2	TGTGCCAGCAGTTTAAGTGGACAGGGGGCGCGGGTCTATGGCTACACCTTC	CASSLSGQGARVYGYTF
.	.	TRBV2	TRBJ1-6	TGTGCCAGCAGTGACAGGGTTGGCAGATCACCCCTCCACTTT	CASSDRVGRSPLHF
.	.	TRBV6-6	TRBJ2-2	TGTGCCAGCAGCCTAATATCGGGCACCGGGGAGCTGTTTTTT	CASSLISGTGELFF
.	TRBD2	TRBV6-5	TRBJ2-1	TGTGCCAGCAGTTATAATAGCGGGGGGCCCCAGTTCTTC	CASSYNSGGPQFF
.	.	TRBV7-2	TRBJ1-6	TGTGCCAGCAGCCCCGAAGGCAGGGACGATTCACCCCTCCACTTT	CASSPEGRDDSPLHF
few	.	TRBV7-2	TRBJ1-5	TGTGCCAGCAGCCGGGGGGTCAATCAGCCCCAGCATTTT	CASSRGVNQPQHF
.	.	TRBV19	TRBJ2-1	TGTGCCAGTAGTATGGACAGAGTTAGCTACAATGAGCAGTTCTTC	CASSMDRVSYNEQFF
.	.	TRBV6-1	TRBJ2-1	TGTGCCAGCAGTGGGGGGCAGATCTACAATGAGCAGTTCTTC	CASSGGQIYNEQFF
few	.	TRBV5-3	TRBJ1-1	TGTGCCAGAAGCTCCCCAGACCAGAACACTGAAGCTTTCTTT	CARSSPDQNTEAFF
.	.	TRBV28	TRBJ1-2	TGTGCCACCAGGAGTAAAACGGATGGCTACACCTTC	CATRSKTDGYTF
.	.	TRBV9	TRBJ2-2	TGTGCCAGCAGCGTAGATTCCACCGACACCGGGGAGCTGTTTTTT	CASSVDSTDTGELFF
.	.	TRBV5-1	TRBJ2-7	TGCGCCAGCAGCTTGGACGGACAGCTACTCTACGAGCAGTACTTC	CASSLDGQLLYEQYF
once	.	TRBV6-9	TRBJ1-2	TGTGCCAGCACCGAGGGGGGTAACTATGGCTACACCTTC	CASTEGGNYGYTF
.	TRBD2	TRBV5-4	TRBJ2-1	TGTGCCAGCAGCAGGGGAGGGATCTCCTACAATGAGCAGTTCTTC	CASSRGGISYNEQFF
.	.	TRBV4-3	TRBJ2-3	TGCGCCAGCAGCCAGGCAACCTCGGGGGGCACAGATACGCAGTATTTT	CASSQATSGGTDTQYF
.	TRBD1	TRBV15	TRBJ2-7	TGTGCCACCAGCAGGGACAGGGACTACGAGCAGTACTTC	CATSRDRDYEQYF
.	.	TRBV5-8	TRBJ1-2	TGTGCCAGCAGCTTTGTCCGTGACGGGGGGAGGTATGGCTACACCTTC	CASSFVRDGGRYGYTF